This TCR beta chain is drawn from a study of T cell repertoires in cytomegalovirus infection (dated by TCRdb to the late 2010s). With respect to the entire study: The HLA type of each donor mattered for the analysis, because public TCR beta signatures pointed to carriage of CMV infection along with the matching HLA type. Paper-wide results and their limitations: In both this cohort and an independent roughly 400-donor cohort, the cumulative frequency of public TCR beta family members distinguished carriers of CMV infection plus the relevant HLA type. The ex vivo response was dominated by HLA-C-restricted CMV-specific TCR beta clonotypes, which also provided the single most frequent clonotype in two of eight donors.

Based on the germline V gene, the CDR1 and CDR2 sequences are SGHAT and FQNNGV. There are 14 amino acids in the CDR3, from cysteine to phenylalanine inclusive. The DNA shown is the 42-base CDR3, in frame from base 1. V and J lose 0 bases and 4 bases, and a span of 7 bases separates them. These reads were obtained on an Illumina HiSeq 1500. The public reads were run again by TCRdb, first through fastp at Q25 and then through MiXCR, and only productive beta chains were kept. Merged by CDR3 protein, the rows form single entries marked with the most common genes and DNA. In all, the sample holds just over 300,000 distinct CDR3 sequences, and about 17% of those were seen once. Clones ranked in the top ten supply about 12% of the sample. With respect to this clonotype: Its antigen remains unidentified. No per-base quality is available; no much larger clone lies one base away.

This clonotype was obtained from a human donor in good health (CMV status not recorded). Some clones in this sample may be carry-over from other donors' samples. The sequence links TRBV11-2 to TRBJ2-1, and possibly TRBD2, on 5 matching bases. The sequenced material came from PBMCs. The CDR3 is CASSLDPGYNEQFF. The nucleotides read TGTGCCAGCAGCTTAGACCCGGGGTACAATGAGCAGTTCTTC.